Shown below are 18 T cell receptor beta chains from a single sample sequenced in a study of T cell changes during pregnancy in multiple sclerosis (dated by TCRdb to the late 2010s). Library creation used the immunoSEQ multiplex PCR assay. TCRdb carries this immuneACCESS record with in-frame sequences only. Its versions omit some clonotypes, under half of them owing to an unresolved V gene in the studies checked, with the rest unexplained. The sample table contains fewer than 75,000 clones; only one count was recorded for roughly 90% of them. The ten largest make up approximately 3.8% of the sample. The sample was peripheral blood, taken after pregnancy. These receptors were taken from a female donor in good health, enrolled as a control in a pregnancy study.

The chain joins TRBV29-1 to TRBJ2-2; unclear D gene. Germline V CDR1 and CDR2: SQVTM, ANQGSEA. The germline V and J ends were trimmed by 5 bases and 0 bases, with 10 bases remaining between them. The CDR3 sequence is 14 residues long. The DNA for the CDR3 is TGCAGCGTTTTGGCCGCTTCGAACACCGGGGAGCTGTTTTTT. Its protein is CSVLAASNTGELFF.

The rearrangement uses TRBV18 and TRBJ2-7; 7 nucleotides agree with TRBD1. V lost 4 bases and J lost 7; bases outside the gene matches: 7. CDR3 length: 13 residues. Germline loops: CDR1 KGHSH, CDR2 LQKENI. CDR3 residues: CASSQGQSREQYF. The CDR3 DNA is TGTGCCAGCTCACAGGGACAGTCTCGGGAGCAGTACTTC.

This clone was seen just once. The chain couples TRBV29-1 to TRBJ2-1, with TRBD2 identical over 7 bases. CDR1 is SQVTM, CDR2 ANQGSEA, per germline. This CDR3 region has 17 residues. With V trimmed by 5 bases and J by 3 bases, 16 bases remained unmatched. The CDR3: CSVFPSGLTLLYNEQFF. The CDR3, as DNA: TGCAGCGTTTTCCCTAGCGGCCTAACTCTCCTCTACAATGAGCAGTTCTTC.

The genes are TRBV4-3 and TRBJ1-1; 7 nucleotides align to TRBD1. The CDR3 length is 15 residues. J gave up 3 bases and V 4 bases, and 8 bases lay outside the gene matches. CDR1 is LGHNA and CDR2 is YSLEER in the germline V gene. CDR3 nucleotide sequence: TGCGCCAGCAGCCTCGCCGAAACAGGGGACACTGAAGCTTTCTTT. It is translated as CASSLAETGDTEAFF.

In regard to this clone: The same CDR3 arises from other DNA sequences in this sample as well. The J gene is TRBJ2-7, the V gene TRBV4-3; 7 bases agree with TRBD2. The junction had 1 base not matched to a gene; V was cut back by 0 bases and J by 5 bases. The CDR3 covers 13 residues. The germline V gene has CDR1 LGHNA and CDR2 YSLEER. This chain's CDR3 is CASSQDRGDEQYF. CDR3 sequence (DNA): TGCGCCAGCAGCCAAGATCGGGGGGACGAGCAGTACTTC.

The chain recombines TRBV11-2 with TRBJ2-1; D call uncertain. Germline V gene sequence: CDR1 SGHAT, CDR2 FQNNGV. V was clipped by 3 bases and J by 10 bases, with 4 bases between them. The CDR3 sequence is 10 residues long. In DNA form, the CDR3 reads TGTGCCAGCAGCTTCGGGGAGCAGTTCTTC. Protein sequence: CASSFGEQFF. The full variable domain, with the rest looked up from reference TRBV11-2 and TRBJ2-1, is EAGVAQSPRYKIIEKRQSVAFWCNPISGHATLYWYQQILGQGPKLLIQFQNNGVVDDSQLPKDRFSAERLKGVDSTLKIQPAKLEDSAVYLCASSFGEQFFGPGTRLTVL.

The rearrangement joins TRBV5-1 to TRBJ2-3; D may be TRBD2 (6 bases). Looked up from germline, CDR1 is SGHRS and CDR2 is YFSETQ. The CDR3 runs to 15 residues. V dropped 1 base and J dropped 4 bases, with 13 bases sitting between them. CDR3 region: CASSLRRGGADTQYF. CDR3 bases: TGCGCCAGCAGCTTGAGGCGGGGCGGGGCAGATACGCAGTATTTT.

V gene TRBV28 combines with J gene TRBJ2-1, with D tentatively TRBD1 (8 bases). V was shortened by 6 bases and J by 6 bases, with 18 bases between the two germline ends. The CDR3 sequence is 15 residues long. Germline CDR1 MDHEN, CDR2 SYDVKM. The CDR3 region is CASSRRTGRGNEQFF. The CDR3 coding sequence is TGTGCCAGCAGCCGTCGGACAGGGAGGGGCAATGAGCAGTTCTTC.

The rearrangement uses TRBV11-3 and TRBJ2-1; D remains ambiguous. The V end was cut by 0 bases, the J end by 4 bases, with 7 bases between. The CDR3 spans 14 residues. Germline V gene data show CDR1 as SGHNT and CDR2 as YENEEA. The DNA of the CDR3 is TGTGCCAGCAGCTTAGAGCGCTTTTACAATGAGCAGTTCTTC. Encoded protein: CASSLERFYNEQFF.

The V and J genes are TRBV28 and TRBJ1-2; D is possibly TRBD1 (6 bases). Germline values: CDR1 MDHEN, CDR2 SYDVKM. Trimming took off 5 bases at V and 4 bases at J, with 14 bases between the two ends. This CDR3 comprises 14 residues. DNA of the CDR3: TGTGCCAGCAGTAAACAGGGTTTCAGCTATGGCTACACCTTC. This translates into CASSKQGFSYGYTF.

This sequence joins TRBV28 and TRBJ1-2; 8 positions match TRBD1. The CDR3 covers 15 residues. Trimming took 4 bases from V and 2 from J; bases not matched to a gene: 6. Germline CDR1 MDHEN, CDR2 SYDVKM. Here the CDR3 DNA reads TGTGCCAGCAGTTCCTCGCGGGACAGGAACTATGGCTACACCTTC. It yields the protein CASSSSRDRNYGYTF.

The V call is TRBV19, the J call TRBJ1-2; 7 nucleotides align to TRBD1. Germline V gene sequence: CDR1 LNHDA, CDR2 SQIVND (reference sequence). V trimming: 3 bases; J trimming: 0 bases; junction bases outside the gene matches: 10. This CDR3 has 17 amino acids. CDR3 sequence reads: CASSIGRQGPSNYGYTF. CDR3 DNA: TGTGCCAGTAGTATCGGTCGACAGGGACCGTCTAACTATGGCTACACCTTC.

The J gene is TRBJ1-1, the V gene TRBV29-1; D is perhaps TRBD1 (5 bases). The germline CDR1 and CDR2 sequences are SQVTM and ANQGSEA. This CDR3 spans 13 amino acids. V gave up 1 base and J gave up 7 bases, with 13 bases separating them. CDR3: CSVEGGVPSEAFF. CDR3 nucleotide sequence: TGCAGCGTTGAAGGGGGGGTCCCAAGTGAAGCTTTCTTT.

The gene calls are TRBV6-5 and TRBJ2-3; TRBD2 matches 13 bases. After removal of 6 bases from V and 5 bases from J, the junction contained 5 bases not matched to a gene. The germline V gene encodes CDR1 MNHEY and CDR2 SVGAGI. The CDR3 totals 15 residues. CDR3 bases: TGTGCCAGCAGGGCCCGGACTAGCGGGAGAGATACGCAGTATTTT. Its translation is CASRARTSGRDTQYF.

This chain joins TRBV6-5 and TRBJ1-5, with a weak D call TRBD1 (5 bases). CDR3 size: 13 residues. The V end was cut by 5 bases, the J end by 9 bases, with 14 bases between. CDR1 is MNHEY and CDR2 is SVGAGI in the germline V gene. This CDR3 is CASSRTQGLPQHF. CDR3 sequence (DNA): TGTGCCAGCAGTCGAACTCAGGGTTTGCCCCAGCATTTT.

The chain joins TRBV19 to TRBJ1-5, with D unresolved. From germline, CDR1 is LNHDA and CDR2 SQIVND (reference sequence). The V end lost 5 bases, the J end lost 6 bases, and 14 bases lay between the germline ends. CDR3 length: 14 amino acids. The CDR3 region is CASSEGRAGQPQHF. The DNA for the CDR3 is TGTGCCAGTAGTGAGGGTCGGGCAGGTCAGCCCCAGCATTTT.

The J gene is TRBJ2-1, the V gene TRBV28; 9 nucleotides match TRBD1. Trimming took 6 bases from V and 10 from J; bases not matched to a gene: 7. The CDR3 has 13 residues. Germline CDR1 and CDR2: MDHEN and SYDVKM. For the CDR3, the DNA is TGTGCCAGCAGGGGGACAGGGAAGGGAGAGCAGTTCTTC. This gives the protein CASRGTGKGEQFF.

The V and J genes are TRBV25-1 and TRBJ2-5, with TRBD2 as a possible D gene (6 bases). The CDR3 totals 14 residues. Per germline, CDR1 MGHDK and CDR2 SYGVNS. V was cut by 2 bases and J by 7 bases, with 14 bases left in between. The CDR3 sequence: CASSEQGPAGTQYF. The CDR3 region has the DNA TGTGCCAGCAGTGAACAGGGACCAGCGGGGACCCAGTACTTC.